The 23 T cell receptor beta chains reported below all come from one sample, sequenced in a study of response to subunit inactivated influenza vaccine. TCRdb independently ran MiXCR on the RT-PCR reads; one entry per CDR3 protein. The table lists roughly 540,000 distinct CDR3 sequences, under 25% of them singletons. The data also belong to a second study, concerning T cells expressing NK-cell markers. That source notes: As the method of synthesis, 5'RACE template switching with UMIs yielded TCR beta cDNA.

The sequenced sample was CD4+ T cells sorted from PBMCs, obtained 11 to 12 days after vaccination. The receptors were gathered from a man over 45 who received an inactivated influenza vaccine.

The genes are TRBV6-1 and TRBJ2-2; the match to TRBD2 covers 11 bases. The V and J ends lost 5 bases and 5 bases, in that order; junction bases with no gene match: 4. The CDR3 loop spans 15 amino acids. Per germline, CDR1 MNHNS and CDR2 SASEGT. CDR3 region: CASSTLAGGTGELFF. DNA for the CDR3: TGTGCCAGCAGTACCCTAGCGGGAGGAACCGGGGAGCTGTTTTTT.

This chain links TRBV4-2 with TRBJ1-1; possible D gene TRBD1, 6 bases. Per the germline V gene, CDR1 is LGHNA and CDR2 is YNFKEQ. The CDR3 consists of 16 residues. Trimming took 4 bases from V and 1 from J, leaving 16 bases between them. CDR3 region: CASSPRSGAGNTEAFF. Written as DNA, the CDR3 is TGTGCCAGCAGCCCTCGATCAGGGGCGGGGAACACTGAAGCTTTCTTT.

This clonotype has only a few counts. CDR3 amino acids: CASSLARQGGGYTF. The CDR3 DNA reads as TGTGCCAGCAGCTTAGCCCGGCAGGGAGGGGGCTACACCTTC. The chain is built from TRBV7-9 and TRBJ1-2; D may be TRBD1 (5 bases). This CDR3 has 14 residues. Germline V gives CDR1 SEHNR, CDR2 FQNEAQ (reference sequence). V was clipped by 0 bases and J by 8 bases, with 13 bases between them.

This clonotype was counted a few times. CDR3: CASSPRRVWGGPSYNEQFF. CDR3 sequence (DNA): TGTGCCAGCAGCCCACGTAGAGTTTGGGGAGGCCCCTCCTACAATGAGCAGTTCTTC. The genes are TRBV7-8 and TRBJ2-1, with D possibly being TRBD2 (6 bases). This CDR3 spans 19 amino acids. Germline CDR1 reads SGHVS; CDR2 reads FQNEAQ. V lost 5 bases and J lost 0, with 23 bases in between.

CDR3 residues: CASSLSQGPGELFF. The CDR3 DNA is TGCGCCAGCAGCTTGTCTCAGGGTCCCGGGGAGCTGTTTTTT. The V and J genes are TRBV5-1 and TRBJ2-2; D possibly corresponds to TRBD1 (5 bases). The germline gives CDR1 SGHRS, CDR2 YFSETQ. The V gene lost 1 base and the J gene lost 6 bases, with 10 bases spanning the gap. This CDR3 is built from 14 residues.

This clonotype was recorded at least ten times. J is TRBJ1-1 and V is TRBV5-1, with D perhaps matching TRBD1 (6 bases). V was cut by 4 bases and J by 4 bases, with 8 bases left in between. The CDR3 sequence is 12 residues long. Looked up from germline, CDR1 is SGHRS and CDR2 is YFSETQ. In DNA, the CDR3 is TGCGCCAGCAGCGTCAGGGGCACTGAAGCTTTCTTT. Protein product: CASSVRGTEAFF.

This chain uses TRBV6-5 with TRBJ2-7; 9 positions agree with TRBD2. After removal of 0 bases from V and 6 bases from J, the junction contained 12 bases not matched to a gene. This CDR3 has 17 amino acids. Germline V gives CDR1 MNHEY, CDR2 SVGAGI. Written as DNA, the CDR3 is TGTGCCAGCAGTTACTCGCGAGCGGGAGGCGGGTTCGCCGAGCAGTACTTC. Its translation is CASSYSRAGGGFAEQYF.

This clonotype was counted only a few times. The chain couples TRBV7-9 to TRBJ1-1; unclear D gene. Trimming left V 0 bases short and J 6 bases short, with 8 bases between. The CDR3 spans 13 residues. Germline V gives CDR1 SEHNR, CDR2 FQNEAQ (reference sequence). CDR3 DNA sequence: TGTGCCAGCAGCTTAGCAGGGATGGCTGAAGCTTTCTTT. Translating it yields CASSLAGMAEAFF. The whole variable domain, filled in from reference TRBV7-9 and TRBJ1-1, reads DTGVSQNPRHKITKRGQNVTFRCDPISEHNRLYWYRQTLGQGPEFLTYFQNEAQLEKSRLLSDRFSAERPKGSFSTLEIQRTEQGDSAMYLCASSLAGMAEAFFGQGTRLTVV.

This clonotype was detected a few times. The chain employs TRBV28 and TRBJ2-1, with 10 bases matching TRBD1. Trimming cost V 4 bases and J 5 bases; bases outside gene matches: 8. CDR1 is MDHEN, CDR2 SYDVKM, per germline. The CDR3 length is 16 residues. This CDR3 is CASSSPGQGLHNEQFF. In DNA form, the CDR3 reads TGTGCCAGCAGTTCTCCGGGACAGGGGTTGCACAATGAGCAGTTCTTC.

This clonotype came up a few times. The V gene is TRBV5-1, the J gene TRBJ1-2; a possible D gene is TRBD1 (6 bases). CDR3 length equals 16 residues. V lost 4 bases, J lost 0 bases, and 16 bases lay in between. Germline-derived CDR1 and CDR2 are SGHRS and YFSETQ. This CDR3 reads CASSLDLWTANYGYTF. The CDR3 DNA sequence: TGCGCCAGCAGCCTTGATCTGTGGACAGCTAACTATGGCTACACCTTC.

The CDR3 spells CASSLNHGGAETQYF. Written as DNA, the CDR3 is TGTGCCAGCAGCTTAAACCACGGGGGCGCGGAGACCCAGTACTTC. This chain uses TRBV11-2 with TRBJ2-5, with D perhaps matching TRBD1 or TRBD2 (6 bases each). With 2 bases removed from V and 5 bases from J, the gap between germline ends came to 15 bases. The CDR3 length is 15 residues. Germline CDR1 and CDR2: SGHAT and FQNNGV.

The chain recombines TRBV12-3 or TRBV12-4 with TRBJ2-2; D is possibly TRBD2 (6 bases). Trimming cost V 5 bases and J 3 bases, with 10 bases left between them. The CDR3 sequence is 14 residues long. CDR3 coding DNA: TGTGCCAGCAGTGATAGCGGTTACACCGGGGAGCTGTTTTTT. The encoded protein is CASSDSGYTGELFF.

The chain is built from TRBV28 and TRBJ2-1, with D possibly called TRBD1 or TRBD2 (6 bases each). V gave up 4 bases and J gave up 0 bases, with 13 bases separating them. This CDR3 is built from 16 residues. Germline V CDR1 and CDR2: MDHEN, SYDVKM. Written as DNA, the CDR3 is TGTGCCAGCAGTTCCGGGGGCCCCCTCTCCTACAATGAGCAGTTCTTC. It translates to CASSSGGPLSYNEQFF.

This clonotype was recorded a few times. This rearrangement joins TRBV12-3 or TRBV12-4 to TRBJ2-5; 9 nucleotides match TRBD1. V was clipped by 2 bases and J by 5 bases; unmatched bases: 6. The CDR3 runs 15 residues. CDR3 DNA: TGTGCCAGCAGTTTAATGGGACAGGGTGTGGAGACCCAGTACTTC. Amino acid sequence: CASSLMGQGVETQYF.

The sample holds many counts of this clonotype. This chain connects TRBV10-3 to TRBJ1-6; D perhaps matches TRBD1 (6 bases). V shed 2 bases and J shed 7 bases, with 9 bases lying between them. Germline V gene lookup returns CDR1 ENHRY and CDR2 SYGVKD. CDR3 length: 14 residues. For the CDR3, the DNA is TGTGCCATCAGTGAGGGACAGTCAAATTCACCCCTCCACTTT. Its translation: CAISEGQSNSPLHF.

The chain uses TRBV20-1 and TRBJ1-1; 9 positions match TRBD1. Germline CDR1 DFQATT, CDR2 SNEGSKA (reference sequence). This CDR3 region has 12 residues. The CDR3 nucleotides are TGCAGGGCTGACAGGGGGGGCACTGAAGCTTTCTTT. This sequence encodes CRADRGGTEAFF.

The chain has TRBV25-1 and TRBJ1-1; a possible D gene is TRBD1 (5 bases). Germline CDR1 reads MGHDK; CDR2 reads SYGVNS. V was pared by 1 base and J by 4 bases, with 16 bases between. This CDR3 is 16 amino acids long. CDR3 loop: CASSEFRGSDATEAFF. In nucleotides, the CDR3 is TGTGCCAGCAGTGAATTTCGGGGCAGCGACGCCACTGAAGCTTTCTTT.

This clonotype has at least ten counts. As DNA, the CDR3 is TGCGCCAGCAGCCAAGATTTAAGTTACACCGGGGAGCTGTTTTTT. Protein sequence: CASSQDLSYTGELFF. The rearrangement uses TRBV4-3 and TRBJ2-2; D call uncertain. The germline gives CDR1 LGHNA, CDR2 YSLEER. V was cut by 0 bases and J by 3 bases, with 8 bases left in between. The CDR3 loop spans 15 amino acids.

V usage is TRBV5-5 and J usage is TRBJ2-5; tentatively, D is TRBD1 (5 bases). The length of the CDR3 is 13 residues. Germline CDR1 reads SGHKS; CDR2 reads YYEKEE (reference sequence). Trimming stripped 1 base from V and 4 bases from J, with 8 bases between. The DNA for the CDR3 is TGTGCCAGCAGCTTGAAGGGGATAGAGACCCAGTACTTC. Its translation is CASSLKGIETQYF.

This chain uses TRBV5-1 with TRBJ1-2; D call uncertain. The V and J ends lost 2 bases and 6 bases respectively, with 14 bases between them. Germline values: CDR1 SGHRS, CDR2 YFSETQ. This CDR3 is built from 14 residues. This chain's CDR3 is CASSFLVNSHGYTF. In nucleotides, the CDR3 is TGCGCCAGCAGCTTCCTGGTGAATTCGCATGGCTACACCTTC.

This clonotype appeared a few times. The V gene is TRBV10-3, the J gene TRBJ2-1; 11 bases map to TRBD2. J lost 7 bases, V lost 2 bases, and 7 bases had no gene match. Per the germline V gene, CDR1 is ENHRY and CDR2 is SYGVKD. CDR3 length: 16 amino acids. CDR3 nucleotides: TGTGCCATCAGTGAGACTAGCGGGAGTAGAGGGAATGAGCAGTTCTTC. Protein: CAISETSGSRGNEQFF.

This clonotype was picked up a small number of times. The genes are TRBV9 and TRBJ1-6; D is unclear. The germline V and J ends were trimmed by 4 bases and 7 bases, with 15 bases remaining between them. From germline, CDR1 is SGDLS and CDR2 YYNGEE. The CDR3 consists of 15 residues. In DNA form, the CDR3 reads TGTGCCAGCAGCCCTCGTTGGGAGGCGAATTCACCCCTCCACTTT. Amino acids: CASSPRWEANSPLHF.

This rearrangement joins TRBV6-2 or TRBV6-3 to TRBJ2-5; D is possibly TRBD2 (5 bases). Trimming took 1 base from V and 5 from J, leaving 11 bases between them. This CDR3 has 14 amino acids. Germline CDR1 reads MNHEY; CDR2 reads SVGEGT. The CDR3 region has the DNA TGTGCCAGCAGTTACTACGGCGGGCAGGAGACCCAGTACTTC. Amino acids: CASSYYGGQETQYF.